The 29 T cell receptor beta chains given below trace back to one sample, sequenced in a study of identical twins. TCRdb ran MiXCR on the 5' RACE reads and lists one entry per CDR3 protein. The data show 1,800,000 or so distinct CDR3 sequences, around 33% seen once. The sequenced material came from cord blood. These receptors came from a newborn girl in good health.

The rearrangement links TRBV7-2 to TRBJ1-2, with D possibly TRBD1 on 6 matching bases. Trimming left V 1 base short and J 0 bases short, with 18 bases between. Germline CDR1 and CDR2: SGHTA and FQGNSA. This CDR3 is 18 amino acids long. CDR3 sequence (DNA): TGTGCCAGCAGCTTAGGATTGAGGACAGCTCAGACTAACTATGGCTACACCTTC. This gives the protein CASSLGLRTAQTNYGYTF. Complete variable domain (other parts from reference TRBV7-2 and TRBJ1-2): GAGVSQSPSNKVTEKGKDVELRCDPISGHTALYWYRQSLGQGLEFLIYFQGNSAPDKSGLPSDRFSAERTGGSVSTLTIQRTQQEDSAVYLCASSLGLRTAQTNYGYTFGSGTRLTVV.

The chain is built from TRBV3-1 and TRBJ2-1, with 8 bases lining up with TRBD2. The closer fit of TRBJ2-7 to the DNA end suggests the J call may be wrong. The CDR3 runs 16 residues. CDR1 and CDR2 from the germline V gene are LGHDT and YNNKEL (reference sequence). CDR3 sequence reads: CASSQRLASSYNEQYF. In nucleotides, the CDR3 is TGTGCCAGCAGCCAACGACTAGCGAGCTCCTACAATGAGCAGTACTTC.

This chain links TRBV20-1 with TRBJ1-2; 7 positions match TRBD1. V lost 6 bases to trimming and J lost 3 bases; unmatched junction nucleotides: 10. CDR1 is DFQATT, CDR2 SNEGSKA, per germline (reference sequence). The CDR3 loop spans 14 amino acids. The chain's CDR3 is CSAQRSDRDYGYTF. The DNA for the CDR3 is TGCAGTGCCCAAAGGTCCGACAGGGACTATGGCTACACCTTC.

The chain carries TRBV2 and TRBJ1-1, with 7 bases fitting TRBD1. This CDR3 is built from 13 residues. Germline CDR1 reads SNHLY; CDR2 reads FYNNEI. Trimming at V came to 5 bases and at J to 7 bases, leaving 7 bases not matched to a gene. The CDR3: CASSIEGAGEAFF. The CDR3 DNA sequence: TGTGCCAGCAGTATTGAGGGGGCGGGTGAAGCTTTCTTT.

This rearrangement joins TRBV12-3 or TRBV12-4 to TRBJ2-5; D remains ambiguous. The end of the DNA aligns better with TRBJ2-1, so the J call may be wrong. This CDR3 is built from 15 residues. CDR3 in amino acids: CASSLASSYQETQFF. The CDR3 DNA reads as TGTGCCAGCAGTTTAGCTAGCTCGTACCAAGAGACCCAGTTCTTC.

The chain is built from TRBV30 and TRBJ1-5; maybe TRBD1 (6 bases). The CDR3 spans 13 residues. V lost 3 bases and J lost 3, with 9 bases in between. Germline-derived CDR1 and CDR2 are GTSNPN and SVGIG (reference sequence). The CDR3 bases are TGTGCCTGGAGAGGGGGGATCAATCAGCCCCAGCATTTT. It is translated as CAWRGGINQPQHF.

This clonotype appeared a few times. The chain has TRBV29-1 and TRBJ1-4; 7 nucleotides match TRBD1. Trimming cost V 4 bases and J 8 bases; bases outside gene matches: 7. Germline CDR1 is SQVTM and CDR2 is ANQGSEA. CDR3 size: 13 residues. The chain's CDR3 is CSVGRDSREKLFF. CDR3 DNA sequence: TGCAGCGTTGGACGGGACAGTCGAGAAAAACTGTTTTTT.

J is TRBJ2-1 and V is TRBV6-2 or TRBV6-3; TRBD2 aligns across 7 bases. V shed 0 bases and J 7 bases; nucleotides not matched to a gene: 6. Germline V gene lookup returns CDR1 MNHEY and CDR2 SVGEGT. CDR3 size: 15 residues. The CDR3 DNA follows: TGTGCCAGCAGTTACTCACTAGCGACTAAGAATGAGCAGTTCTTC. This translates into CASSYSLATKNEQFF.

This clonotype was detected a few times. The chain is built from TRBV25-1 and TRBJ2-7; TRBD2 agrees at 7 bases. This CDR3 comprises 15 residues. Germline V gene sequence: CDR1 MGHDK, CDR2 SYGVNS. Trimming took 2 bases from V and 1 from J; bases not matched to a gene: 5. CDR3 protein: CASSELGGGSYEQYF. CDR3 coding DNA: TGTGCCAGCAGTGAACTTGGGGGAGGGTCCTACGAGCAGTACTTC.

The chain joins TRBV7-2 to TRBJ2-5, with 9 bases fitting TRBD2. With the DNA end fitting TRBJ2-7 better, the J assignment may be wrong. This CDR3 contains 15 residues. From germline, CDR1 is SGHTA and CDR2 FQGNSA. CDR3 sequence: CASSSHSGSGYEQYF. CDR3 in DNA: TGTGCCAGCAGCTCTCATAGCGGGAGTGGGTACGAGCAGTACTTC.

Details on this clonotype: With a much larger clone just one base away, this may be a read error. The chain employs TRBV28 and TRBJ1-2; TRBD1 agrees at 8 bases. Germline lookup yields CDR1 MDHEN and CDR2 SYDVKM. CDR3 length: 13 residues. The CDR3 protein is CACSGQGYYGYTF. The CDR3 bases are TGTGCCTGCAGTGGACAGGGTTACTATGGCTACACCTTC.

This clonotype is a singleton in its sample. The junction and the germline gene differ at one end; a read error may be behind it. CDR3 sequence reads: CAVSEGTSGTDTQYF. CDR3 coding DNA: TGTGCCGTCAGTGAAGGGACTAGCGGGACAGATACGCAGTATTTT. The gene calls are TRBV10-3 and TRBJ2-3, with 12 nucleotides matching TRBD2. This CDR3 spans 15 amino acids. Germline V CDR1 and CDR2: ENHRY, SYGVKD.

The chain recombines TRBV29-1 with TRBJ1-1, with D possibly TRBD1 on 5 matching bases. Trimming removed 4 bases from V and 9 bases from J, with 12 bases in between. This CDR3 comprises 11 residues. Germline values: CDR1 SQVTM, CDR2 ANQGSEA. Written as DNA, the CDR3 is TGCAGCGTTGGGAAGGACACCCAAGCTTTCTTT. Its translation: CSVGKDTQAFF.

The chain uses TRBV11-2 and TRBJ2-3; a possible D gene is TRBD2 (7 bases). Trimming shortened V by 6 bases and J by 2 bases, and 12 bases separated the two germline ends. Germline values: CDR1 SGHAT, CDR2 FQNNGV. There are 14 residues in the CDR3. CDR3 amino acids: CASRRGTITDTQYF. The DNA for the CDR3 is TGTGCCAGCAGGAGGGGGACTATCACAGATACGCAGTATTTT.

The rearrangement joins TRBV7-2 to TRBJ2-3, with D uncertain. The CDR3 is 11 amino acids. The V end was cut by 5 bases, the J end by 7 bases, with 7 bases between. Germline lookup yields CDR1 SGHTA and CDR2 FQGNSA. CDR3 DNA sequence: TGTGCCAGCAGCCCCACCAATACGCAGTATTTT. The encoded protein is CASSPTNTQYF.

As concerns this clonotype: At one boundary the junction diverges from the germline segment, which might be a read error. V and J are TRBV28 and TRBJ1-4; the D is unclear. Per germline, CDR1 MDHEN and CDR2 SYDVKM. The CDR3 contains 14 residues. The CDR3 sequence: CASSPGSLNERLFF. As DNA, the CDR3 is TGTGCCAGCAGCCCCGGGTCCCTAAATGAAAGACTGTTTTTT.

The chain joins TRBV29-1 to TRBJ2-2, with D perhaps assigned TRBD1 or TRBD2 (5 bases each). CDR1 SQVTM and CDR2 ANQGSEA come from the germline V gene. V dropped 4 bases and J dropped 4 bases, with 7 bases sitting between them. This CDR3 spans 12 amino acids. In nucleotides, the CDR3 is TGCAGCGTTGGAGGGGCCACCGGGGAGCTGTTTTTT. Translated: CSVGGATGELFF.

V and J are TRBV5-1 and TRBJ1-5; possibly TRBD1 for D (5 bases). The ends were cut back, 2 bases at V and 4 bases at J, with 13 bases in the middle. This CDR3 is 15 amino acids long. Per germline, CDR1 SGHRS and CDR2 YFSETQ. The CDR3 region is CASSFSGTGNQPQHF. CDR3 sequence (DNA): TGCGCCAGCAGCTTTAGCGGGACGGGAAATCAGCCCCAGCATTTT.

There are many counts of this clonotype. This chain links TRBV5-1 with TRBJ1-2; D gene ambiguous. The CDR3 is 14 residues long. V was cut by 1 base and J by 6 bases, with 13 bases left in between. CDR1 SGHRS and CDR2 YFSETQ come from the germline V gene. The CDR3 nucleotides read TGCGCCAGCAGCTTGTCCCTCCTACAGAATGGCTACACCTTC. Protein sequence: CASSLSLLQNGYTF.

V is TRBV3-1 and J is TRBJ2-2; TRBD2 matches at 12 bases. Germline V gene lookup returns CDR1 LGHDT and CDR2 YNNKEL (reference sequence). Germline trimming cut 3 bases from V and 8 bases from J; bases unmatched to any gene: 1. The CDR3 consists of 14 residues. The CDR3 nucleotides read TGTGCCAGCAGCCACGGACTAGCGGGAGGGGAGCTGTTTTTT. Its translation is CASSHGLAGGELFF.

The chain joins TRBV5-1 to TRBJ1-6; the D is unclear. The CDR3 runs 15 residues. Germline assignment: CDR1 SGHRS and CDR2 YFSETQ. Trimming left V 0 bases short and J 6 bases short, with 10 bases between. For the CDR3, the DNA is TGCGCCAGCAGCTTGGGGTCCAGGAGTAATTCACCCCTCCACTTT. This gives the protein CASSLGSRSNSPLHF.

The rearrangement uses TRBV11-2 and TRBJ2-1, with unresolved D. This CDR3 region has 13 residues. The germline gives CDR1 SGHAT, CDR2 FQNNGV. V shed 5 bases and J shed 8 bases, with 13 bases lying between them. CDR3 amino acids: CASSGSRSYEQFF. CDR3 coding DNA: TGTGCCAGCAGCGGAAGCAGGTCCTATGAGCAGTTCTTC.

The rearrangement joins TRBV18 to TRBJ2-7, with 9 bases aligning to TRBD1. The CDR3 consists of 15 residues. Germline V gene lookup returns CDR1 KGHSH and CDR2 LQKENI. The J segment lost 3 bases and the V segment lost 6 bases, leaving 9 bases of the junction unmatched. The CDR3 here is CASSPTGQGDYEQYF. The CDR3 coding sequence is TGTGCCAGCTCGCCTACGGGACAGGGTGACTACGAGCAGTACTTC.

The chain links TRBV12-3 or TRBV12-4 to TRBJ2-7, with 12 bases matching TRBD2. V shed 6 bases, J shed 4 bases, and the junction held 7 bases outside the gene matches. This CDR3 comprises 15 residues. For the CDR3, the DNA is TGTGCCAGCAGCCTGCCCACTAGCGGGAGGTACGAGCAGTACTTC. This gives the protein CASSLPTSGRYEQYF.

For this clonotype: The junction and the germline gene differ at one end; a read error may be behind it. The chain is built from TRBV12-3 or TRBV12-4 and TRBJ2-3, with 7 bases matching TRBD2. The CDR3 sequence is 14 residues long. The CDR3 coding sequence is TGTGCCAGCACCTCTCGGGGGGTAGCGGATGCGCAGTATTTC. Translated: CASTSRGVADAQYF.

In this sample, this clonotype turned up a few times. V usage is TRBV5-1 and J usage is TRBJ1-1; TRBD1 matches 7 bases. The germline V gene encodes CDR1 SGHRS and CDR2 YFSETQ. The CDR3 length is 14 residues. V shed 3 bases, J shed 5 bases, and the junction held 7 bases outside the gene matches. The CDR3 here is CASSSRQGETEAFF. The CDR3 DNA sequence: TGCGCCAGCAGCTCCAGACAGGGAGAAACTGAAGCTTTCTTT.

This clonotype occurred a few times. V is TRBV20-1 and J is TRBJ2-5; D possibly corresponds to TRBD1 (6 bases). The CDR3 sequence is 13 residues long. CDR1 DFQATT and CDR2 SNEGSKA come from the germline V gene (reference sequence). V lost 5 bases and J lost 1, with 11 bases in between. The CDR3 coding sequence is TGCAGTGCTCACCGGACAGCCCAAGAGACCCAGTACTTC. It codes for CSAHRTAQETQYF.

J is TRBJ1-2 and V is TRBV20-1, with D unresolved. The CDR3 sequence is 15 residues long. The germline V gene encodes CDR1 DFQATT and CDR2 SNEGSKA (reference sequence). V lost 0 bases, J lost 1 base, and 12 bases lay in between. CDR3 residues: CSARDGSLFNYGYTF. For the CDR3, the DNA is TGCAGTGCTAGAGATGGCAGTCTCTTTAACTATGGCTACACCTTC.

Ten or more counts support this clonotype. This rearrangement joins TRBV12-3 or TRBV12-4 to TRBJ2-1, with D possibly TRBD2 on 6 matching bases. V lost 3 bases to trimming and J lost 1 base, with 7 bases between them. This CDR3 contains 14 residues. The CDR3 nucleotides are TGTGCCAGCAGTTTTGCGGGATCCTACAATGAGCAGTTCTTC. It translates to CASSFAGSYNEQFF.